This is a list of T cell receptor beta chains from one sample in a study of cytomegalovirus exposure and HLA in healthy donors. The method was immunoSEQ multiplex PCR; TCRdb's version includes in-frame clones alone and lacks a portion of them. The table shows about 120,000 clones, with 8% to 10% occurring only once. The sequencing sample was made of PBMCs. The receptors here all came from a man aged 25-40 years in good health and CMV-seronegative. The CDR3 runs from the conserved cysteine through the conserved F or W. Each record gives: D gene, V gene, clone size, J gene, CDR3 DNA, CDR3 protein. The D gene is left open where the match is weak. Part of the rows lack a size; the others show once, few, many or a class for expanded clones.

>-|TRBV6-5|few|TRBJ2-7
TGTGCCAGCAGTCTAGGTGGCGAGCAGTACTTC
CASSLGGEQYF
>-|TRBV6-4|few|TRBJ2-2
TGTGCCAGCAGTGTAGGAGCGGGCGGGGAGCTGTTTTTT
CASSVGAGGELFF
>TRBD1|TRBV25-1|-|TRBJ1-5
TGCGCCAGCAGTGTATCCGGGACAGGGAATCAGCCCCAGCATTTT
CASSVSGTGNQPQHF
>TRBD1|TRBV2|-|TRBJ2-2
TGTGCCAGCAAGGGACAGGGGGACACCGGGGAGCTGTTTTTT
CASKGQGDTGELFF
>TRBD1|TRBV6-5|-|TRBJ2-7
TGTGCCAGAACCGGGACAGCCTCCTACGAGCAGTACTTC
CARTGTASYEQYF
>-|TRBV5-6|-|TRBJ2-1
TGTGCCAGCAGCTTGGTTGGGACATACAATGAGCAGTTCTTC
CASSLVGTYNEQFF
>-|TRBV4-3|few|TRBJ2-4
TGCGCCAGCAGGCAAGAGGTCGCCGGGGACATTCAGTACTTC
CASRQEVAGDIQYF
>-|TRBV9|few|TRBJ2-1
TGTGCCAGCACCCCGGGGGTATCCTACAATGAGCAGTTCTTC
CASTPGVSYNEQFF
>TRBD1|TRBV19|-|TRBJ1-5
TGTGCCAGTAGTTCAACAGGGGTTCAGCCCCAGCATTTT
CASSSTGVQPQHF
>TRBD2|TRBV10-2|few|TRBJ2-3
TGCGCCAGCAGTGCCCGTAGCGGGGGGCCTCAGGTTACGCAGTATTTT
CASSARSGGPQVTQYF
>-|TRBV6-5|-|TRBJ1-2
TGTGCCAGCAGTTACGGGGCCCTCTATGGCTACACCTTC
CASSYGALYGYTF
>TRBD2|TRBV19|-|TRBJ2-5
TGTGCCAGTAGTTTCCGACTAGCGGGGGGAGAGACCCAGTACTTC
CASSFRLAGGETQYF
>-|TRBV30|few|TRBJ1-5
TGTGCCTGGAAGACAGGTTATTGGAATCAGCCCCAGCATTTT
CAWKTGYWNQPQHF
>-|TRBV6-5|few|TRBJ1-1
TGTGCCAGCAGTTACTCGGTGGCCACTGAAGCTTTCTTT
CASSYSVATEAFF
>TRBD1|TRBV28|few|TRBJ1-1
TGTGCCAGCAGTCTCGGACAGGGTAGGATAGCTTTCTTT
CASSLGQGRIAFF
>-|TRBV4-3|-|TRBJ2-1
TGCGCCAGCAGCCAAGACAGGGGCCCTTACAATGAGCAGTTCTTC
CASSQDRGPYNEQFF
>TRBD1|TRBV30|-|TRBJ2-5
TGTGCCTTCAGCAAGGACAGGGTCCAAGGCGGGACCCAGTACTTC
CAFSKDRVQGGTQYF
>TRBD2|TRBV10-1|few|TRBJ2-2
TGCGCCAGCAGTGAGGGTCTAGCGGGACCGACCGGGGAGCTGTTTTTT
CASSEGLAGPTGELFF
>-|TRBV7-9|few|TRBJ2-5
TGTGCCAGCAGCGCGGGGAAAGAGACCCAGTACTTC
CASSAGKETQYF
>-|TRBV27|few|TRBJ1-5
TGTGCCAGCAGTTTATGGGGGGATCATCAGCCCCAGCATTTT
CASSLWGDHQPQHF
>-|TRBV5-6|few|TRBJ1-4
TGTGCCAGCAGCTTGAATAATCTCCGCGGCGAAAAACTGTTTTTT
CASSLNNLRGEKLFF
>-|TRBV29-1|-|TRBJ2-1
TGCAGCGTCGCAGGCAGAACGGCAGGCTCCTACAATGAGCAGTTCTTC
CSVAGRTAGSYNEQFF
>-|TRBV6-5|-|TRBJ1-1
TGTGCCAGCAGTAAAGACAGGATCATGAACACTGAAGCTTTCTTT
CASSKDRIMNTEAFF
>TRBD2|TRBV9|-|TRBJ2-5
TGTGCCAGCAGCGTAGTTCGGGGGGGGACAGAGACCCAGTACTTC
CASSVVRGGTETQYF
>TRBD2|TRBV27|-|TRBJ2-7
TGTGCCAGCAGGACCACTAGCGAGTCCTCCTACGAGCAGTACTTC
CASRTTSESSYEQYF
>-|TRBV7-2|few|TRBJ1-1
TGTGCCAGCAGCTTAGTCAGGGGTCCGGTCGGGACTGAAGCTTTCTTT
CASSLVRGPVGTEAFF
>-|TRBV9|few|TRBJ1-2
TGTGCCAGCAGCGTAGAAAGGACAGAAACTTTCTATGGCTACACCTTC
CASSVERTETFYGYTF
>-|TRBV28|-|TRBJ2-5
TGTGCCAGCAGTTTATGGGGGGCGCGTGAGACCCAGTACTTC
CASSLWGARETQYF